This T cell receptor beta chain was profiled in a study of early T cells in non-severe SARS-CoV-2 infection. Study context: Sequencing targeted bulk RNA from unsorted whole blood, leaving chains unpaired.

This clonotype turned up a few times. The CDR3 has 15 amino acids. Unmatched junction bases numbered 5, after V lost 6 bases and J lost 2 bases. In germline, CDR1 is SNHLY, CDR2 FYNNEI. TCRdb ran MiXCR on the 5' RACE reads and lists one entry per CDR3 protein. This sample has about 55,000 distinct CDR3 sequences, with roughly 8% found just once. The V call is TRBV2, the J call TRBJ2-3; 10 bases are shared with TRBD1. This clonotype was sampled from an adult who was a healthcare worker with PCR-confirmed SARS-CoV-2 infection or an uninfected control (not recorded which). Sequenced sample: whole blood. As DNA, the CDR3 is TGTGCCAGCAGGGGACAGGGGAGAACCACAGATACGCAGTATTTT. This translates into CASRGQGRTTDTQYF.